These 2 T cell receptor beta chains were sequenced from one sample in a study of T cell repertoires in cytomegalovirus infection. TCRdb called the reads again in MiXCR, with one record for every CDR3 protein. The sample records some 300,000 distinct CDR3 sequences, approximately 8.9% being singletons. Sequencing was done on a sample of PBMCs. All receptors derive from a human donor in good health (CMV status not recorded). Some clones in this sample may be carry-over from other donors' samples.

This clonotype was counted a few times. The rearrangement links TRBV19 to TRBJ1-3, with 7 nucleotides matching TRBD1. Germline CDR1 is LNHDA and CDR2 is SQIVND (reference sequence). The CDR3 contains 12 residues. The V gene end was trimmed by 10 bases and the J gene end by 7 bases; junction bases not matched to a gene: 7. CDR3 sequence (DNA): TGTGCCACCCGGGACAGAGGGAACACCATATATTTT. Its protein is CATRDRGNTIYF.

This clonotype has at least ten counts. The CDR3: CASSLISVNTGELFF. In DNA, the CDR3 is TGTGCCAGCAGTTTAATCTCAGTCAACACCGGGGAGCTGTTTTTT. The chain has TRBV28 and TRBJ2-2; D uncertain. V was cut by 2 bases and J by 2 bases, with 9 bases left in between. The V gene's germline CDR1 is MDHEN and CDR2 SYDVKM. The CDR3 loop spans 15 amino acids.